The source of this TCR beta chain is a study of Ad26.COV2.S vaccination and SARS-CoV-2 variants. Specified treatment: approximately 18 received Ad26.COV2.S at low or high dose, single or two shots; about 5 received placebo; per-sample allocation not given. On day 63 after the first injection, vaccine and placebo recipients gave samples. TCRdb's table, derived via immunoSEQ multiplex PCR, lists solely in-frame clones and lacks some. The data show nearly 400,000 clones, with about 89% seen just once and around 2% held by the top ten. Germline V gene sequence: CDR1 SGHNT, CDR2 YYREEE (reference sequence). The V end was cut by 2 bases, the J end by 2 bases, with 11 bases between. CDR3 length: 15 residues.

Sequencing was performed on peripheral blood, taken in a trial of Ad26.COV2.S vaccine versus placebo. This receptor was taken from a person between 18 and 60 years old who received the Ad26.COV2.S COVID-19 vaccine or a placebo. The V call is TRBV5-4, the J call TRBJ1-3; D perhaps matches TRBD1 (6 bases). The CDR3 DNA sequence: TGTGCCAGCAGCTTACAGGGTAGCACTGGAAACACCATATATTTT. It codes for CASSLQGSTGNTIYF.